Listed below are T cell receptor beta chains from one sample, sequenced in a study of CD8 T cells in ankylosing spondylitis. TCRdb redid the calling of the 5' RACE reads with MiXCR, one entry per CDR3 protein. The data contain under 300,000 distinct CDR3 sequences, 9.5% to 12% of them seen just once; the ten biggest clones take up around 6.5%. The material sequenced was blood, either unsorted or a sorted T cell fraction (not recorded which). The receptors stem from a male donor with ankylosing spondylitis or in good health (not recorded which). The CDR3 runs from the conserved cysteine through the conserved F or W. Fields, in order: clone size, J gene, D gene, V gene, CDR3 DNA, CDR3 protein. The D gene is left open where the match is weak. Rows may omit the clone size; those that give it use once, few, many or a size class.

>many|TRBJ2-7|.|TRBV20-1
TGCAGTGCGGGCGGGGCCTACGAGCAGTACTTC
CSAGGAYEQYF
>.|TRBJ2-1|.|TRBV2
TGTGCCAGCCCCCTCCCGGGACACAAAACTGTCTACAATGAGCAGTTCTTC
CASPLPGHKTVYNEQFF
>.|TRBJ1-3|TRBD1|TRBV7-8
TGTGCCAGCAGCTTTTACAGGGGGCGACCTGGAAACACCATATATTTT
CASSFYRGRPGNTIYF
>few|TRBJ2-7|.|TRBV10-3
TGTGCCATCAGTGAGGGAGGGGAGGCCTACGAGCAGTACTTC
CAISEGGEAYEQYF
>.|TRBJ2-1|TRBD1|TRBV28
TGTGCCAGCAGCCTCGGGACAGGGGGCACCCTATCCTACAATGAGCAGTTCTTC
CASSLGTGGTLSYNEQFF
>many|TRBJ2-1|TRBD2|TRBV5-1
TGCGCCAGCAGTCCCTCTAGCGGGAGGGCCTTCCACAATGAGCAGTTCTTC
CASSPSSGRAFHNEQFF
>few|TRBJ1-1|.|TRBV12-3/TRBV12-4
TGTGCCAGCCAGCCGGGAGAGTACATGAACACTGAAGCTTTCTTT
CASQPGEYMNTEAFF
>.|TRBJ1-6|.|TRBV7-8
TGTGCCAGCAGCTTTATTCTCGGATTAGCGGGCGGAATTTCACCCCTCCACTTT
CASSFILGLAGGISPLHF
>many|TRBJ2-1|.|TRBV12-3/TRBV12-4
TGTGCCAGCAGTTTAGGGCGCGGGGAGCAGTTCTTC
CASSLGRGEQFF
>many|TRBJ2-5|TRBD2|TRBV3-1
TGTGCCAGCAGCCCGGGACTAGTTAGGGAGACCCAGTACTTC
CASSPGLVRETQYF
>.|TRBJ2-1|.|TRBV5-8
TGTGCCAGCAGCTTGAGGATGGACAATGAGCAGTTCTTC
CASSLRMDNEQFF
>few|TRBJ1-5|TRBD1|TRBV4-1
TGCGCCAGCAGCCAGGGGAGGACAGGGGGCCAAAGGCCCCAGCATTTT
CASSQGRTGGQRPQHF
>many|TRBJ2-4|TRBD1|TRBV14
TGTGCCAGCAGCCGAGGGGACAGGGGTGAAAACATTCAGTACTTC
CASSRGDRGENIQYF
>many|TRBJ2-1|.|TRBV5-5
TGTGCCAGCAGCTTGTGGCGGGGAAAATACAATGAGCAGTTCTTC
CASSLWRGKYNEQFF
>few|TRBJ1-4|.|TRBV4-1
TGCGCCAGCAGCCCGCGGTTTGAACTTGGAGCTGAAAAACTGTTTTTT
CASSPRFELGAEKLFF
>many|TRBJ1-5|.|TRBV25-1
TGTGCCAGCAGTGAGGGGGGGCATCAGCCCCAGCATTTT
CASSEGGHQPQHF
>many|TRBJ2-3|.|TRBV5-1
TGCGCCAGCAGCGCCTTCGGCCCTAGCACAGATACGCAGTATTTT
CASSAFGPSTDTQYF